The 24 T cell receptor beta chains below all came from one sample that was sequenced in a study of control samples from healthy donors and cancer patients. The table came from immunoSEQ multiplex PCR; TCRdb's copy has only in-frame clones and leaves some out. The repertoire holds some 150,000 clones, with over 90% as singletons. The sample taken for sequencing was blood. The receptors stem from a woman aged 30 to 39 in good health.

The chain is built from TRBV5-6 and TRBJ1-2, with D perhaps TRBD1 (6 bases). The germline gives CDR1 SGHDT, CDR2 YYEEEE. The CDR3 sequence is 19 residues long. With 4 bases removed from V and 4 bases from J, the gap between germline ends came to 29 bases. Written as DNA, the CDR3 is TGTGCCAGCAGCGATAAAACAGGGTTTAGCATCCAGCATGGCTATGGCTACACCTTC. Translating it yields CASSDKTGFSIQHGYGYTF.

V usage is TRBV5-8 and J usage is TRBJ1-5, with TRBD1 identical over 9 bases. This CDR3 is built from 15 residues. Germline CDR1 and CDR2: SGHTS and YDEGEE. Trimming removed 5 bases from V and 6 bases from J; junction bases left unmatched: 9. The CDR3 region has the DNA TGTGCCAGCAGTTTCGGGACAGGGTCTAGTCAGCCCCAGCATTTT. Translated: CASSFGTGSSQPQHF.

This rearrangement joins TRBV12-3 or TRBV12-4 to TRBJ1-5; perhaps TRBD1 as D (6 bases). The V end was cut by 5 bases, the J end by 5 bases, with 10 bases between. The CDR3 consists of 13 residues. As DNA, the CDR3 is TGTGCCAGCAGTAACAGGGTCTATCAGCCCCAGCATTTT. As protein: CASSNRVYQPQHF.

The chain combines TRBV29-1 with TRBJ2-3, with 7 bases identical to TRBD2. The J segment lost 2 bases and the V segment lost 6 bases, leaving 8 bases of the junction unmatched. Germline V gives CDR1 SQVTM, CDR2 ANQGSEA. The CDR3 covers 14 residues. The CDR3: CSVQLAALTDTQYF. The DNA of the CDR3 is TGCAGCGTCCAGCTAGCGGCCCTCACAGATACGCAGTATTTT.

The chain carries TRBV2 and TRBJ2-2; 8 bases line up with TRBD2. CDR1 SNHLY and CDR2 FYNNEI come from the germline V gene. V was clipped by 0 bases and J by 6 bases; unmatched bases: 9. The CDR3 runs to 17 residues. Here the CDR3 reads CASSEARLAGVPGELFF. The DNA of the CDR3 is TGTGCCAGCAGTGAAGCGCGGCTAGCGGGTGTCCCCGGGGAGCTGTTTTTT.

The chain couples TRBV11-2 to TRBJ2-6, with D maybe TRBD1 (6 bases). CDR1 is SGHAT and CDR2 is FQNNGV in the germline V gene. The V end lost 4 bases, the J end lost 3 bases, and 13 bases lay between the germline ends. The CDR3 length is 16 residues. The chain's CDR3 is CASSSHRVFGANVLTF. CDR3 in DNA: TGTGCCAGCAGCTCTCACAGGGTTTTTGGGGCCAACGTCCTGACTTTC.

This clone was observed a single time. The CDR3 protein is CASNIAGGYETQYF. For the CDR3, the DNA is TGTGCCAGCAATATAGCGGGAGGGTACGAGACCCAGTACTTC. The rearrangement uses TRBV6-5 and TRBJ2-5, with TRBD2 matching over 11 bases. V was clipped by 7 bases and J by 5 bases; unmatched bases: 6. Germline V gene data show CDR1 as MNHEY and CDR2 as SVGAGI. The CDR3 is made up of 14 amino acids.

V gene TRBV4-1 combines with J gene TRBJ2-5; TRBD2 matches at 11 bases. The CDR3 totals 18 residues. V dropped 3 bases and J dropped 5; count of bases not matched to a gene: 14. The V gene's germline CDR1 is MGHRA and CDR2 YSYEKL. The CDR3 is CASSHLLGSGGAGETQYF. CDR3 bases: TGCGCCAGCAGCCACCTGTTGGGTAGCGGGGGGGCTGGGGAGACCCAGTACTTC.

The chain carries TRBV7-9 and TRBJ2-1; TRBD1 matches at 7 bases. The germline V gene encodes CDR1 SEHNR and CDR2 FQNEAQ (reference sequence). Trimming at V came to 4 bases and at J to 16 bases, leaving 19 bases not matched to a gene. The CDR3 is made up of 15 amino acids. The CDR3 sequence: CASSSRDSNILGSFF. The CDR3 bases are TGTGCCAGCAGCTCCCGGGACAGTAACATATTGGGCAGTTTCTTC.

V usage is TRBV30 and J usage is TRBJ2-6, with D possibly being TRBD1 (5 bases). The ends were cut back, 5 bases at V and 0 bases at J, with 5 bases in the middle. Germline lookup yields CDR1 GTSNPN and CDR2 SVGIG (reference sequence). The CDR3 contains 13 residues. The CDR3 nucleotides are TGTGCCTGGGACAGCTCTGGGGCCAACGTCCTGACTTTC. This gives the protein CAWDSSGANVLTF.

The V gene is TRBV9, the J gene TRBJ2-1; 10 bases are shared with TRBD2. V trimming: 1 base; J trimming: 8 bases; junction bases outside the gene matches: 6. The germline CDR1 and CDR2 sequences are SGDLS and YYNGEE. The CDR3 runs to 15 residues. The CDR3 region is CASSVRLAGNDEQFF. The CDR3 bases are TGTGCCAGCAGCGTACGACTAGCGGGTAACGATGAGCAGTTCTTC.

DNA of the CDR3: TGTGCCAGCAGCCCTGCCGGACTAGCGGGAGGTTACAATGAGCAGTTCTTC. Encoded protein: CASSPAGLAGGYNEQFF. The chain links TRBV3-1 (or the pseudogene TRBV3-2) to TRBJ2-1; TRBD2 matches at 14 bases. Germline assignment: CDR1 LGHDT and CDR2 YNNKEL (reference sequence). V trimming: 4 bases; J trimming: 4 bases; junction bases outside the gene matches: 6. This CDR3 has 17 residues.

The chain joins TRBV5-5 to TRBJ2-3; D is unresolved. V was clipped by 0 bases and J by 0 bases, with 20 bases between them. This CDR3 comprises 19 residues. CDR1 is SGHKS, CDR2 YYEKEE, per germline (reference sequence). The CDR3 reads CASSLDRRDRTSSTDTQYF. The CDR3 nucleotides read TGTGCCAGCAGCTTGGATAGGAGAGACCGGACCTCTAGCACAGATACGCAGTATTTT.

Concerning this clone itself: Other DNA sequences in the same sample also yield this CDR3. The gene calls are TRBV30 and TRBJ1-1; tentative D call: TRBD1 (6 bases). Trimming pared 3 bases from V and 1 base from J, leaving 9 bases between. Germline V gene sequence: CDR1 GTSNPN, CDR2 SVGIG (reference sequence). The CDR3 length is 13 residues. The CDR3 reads CAWSLGGNTEAFF. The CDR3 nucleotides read TGTGCCTGGAGCTTAGGGGGGAACACTGAAGCTTTCTTT.

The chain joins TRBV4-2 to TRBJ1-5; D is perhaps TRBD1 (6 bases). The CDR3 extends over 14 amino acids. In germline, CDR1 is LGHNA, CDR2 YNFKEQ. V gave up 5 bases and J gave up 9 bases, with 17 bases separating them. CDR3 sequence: CASSAGTRYSPQHF. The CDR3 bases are TGTGCCAGCAGCGCCGGGACAAGATATTCGCCCCAGCATTTT.

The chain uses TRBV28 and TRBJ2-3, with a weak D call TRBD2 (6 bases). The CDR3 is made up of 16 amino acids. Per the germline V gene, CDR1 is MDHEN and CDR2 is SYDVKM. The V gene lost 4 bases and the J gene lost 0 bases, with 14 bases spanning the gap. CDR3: CASSSRRGGSTDTQYF. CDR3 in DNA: TGTGCCAGCAGTTCGCGGAGGGGCGGGAGCACAGATACGCAGTATTTT.

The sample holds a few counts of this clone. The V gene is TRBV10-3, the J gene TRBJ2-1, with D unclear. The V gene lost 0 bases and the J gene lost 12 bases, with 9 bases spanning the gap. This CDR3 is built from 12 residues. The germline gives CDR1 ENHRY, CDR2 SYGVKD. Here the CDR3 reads CAISESVRLQFF. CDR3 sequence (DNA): TGTGCCATCAGTGAGTCGGTACGCTTGCAGTTCTTC.

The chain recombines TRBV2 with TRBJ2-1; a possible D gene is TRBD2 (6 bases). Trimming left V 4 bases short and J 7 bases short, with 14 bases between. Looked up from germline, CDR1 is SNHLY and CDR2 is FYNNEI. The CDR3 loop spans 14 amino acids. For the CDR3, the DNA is TGTGCCAGCAGTGGTGGCGGGGCCAAGAATGAGCAGTTCTTC. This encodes CASSGGGAKNEQFF.

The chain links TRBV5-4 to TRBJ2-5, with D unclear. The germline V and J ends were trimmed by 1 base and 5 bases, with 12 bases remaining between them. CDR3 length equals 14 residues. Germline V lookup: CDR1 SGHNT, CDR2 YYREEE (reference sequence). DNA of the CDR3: TGTGCCAGCAGCTTGCGCCTAAAGGAGGAGACCCAGTACTTC. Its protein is CASSLRLKEETQYF.

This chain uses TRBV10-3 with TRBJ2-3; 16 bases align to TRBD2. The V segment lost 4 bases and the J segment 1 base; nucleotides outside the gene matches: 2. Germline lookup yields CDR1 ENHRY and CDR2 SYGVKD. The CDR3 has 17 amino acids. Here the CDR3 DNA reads TGTGCCATCAGTGCCGGGACTAGCGGGGGGGGCACAGATACGCAGTATTTT. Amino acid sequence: CAISAGTSGGGTDTQYF.

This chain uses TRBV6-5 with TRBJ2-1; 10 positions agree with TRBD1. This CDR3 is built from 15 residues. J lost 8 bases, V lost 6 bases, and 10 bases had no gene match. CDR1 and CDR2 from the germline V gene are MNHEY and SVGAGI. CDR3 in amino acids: CASSRWDRGVDEQFF. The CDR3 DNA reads TGTGCCAGCAGCAGATGGGACAGGGGTGTCGATGAGCAGTTCTTC.

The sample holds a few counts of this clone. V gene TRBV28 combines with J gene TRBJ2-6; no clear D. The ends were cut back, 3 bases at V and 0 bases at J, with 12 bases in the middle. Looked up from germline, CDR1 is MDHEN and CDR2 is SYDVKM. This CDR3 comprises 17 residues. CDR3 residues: CASSFPGKDSGANVLTF. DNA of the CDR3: TGTGCCAGCAGTTTCCCCGGTAAGGACTCTGGGGCCAACGTCCTGACTTTC.

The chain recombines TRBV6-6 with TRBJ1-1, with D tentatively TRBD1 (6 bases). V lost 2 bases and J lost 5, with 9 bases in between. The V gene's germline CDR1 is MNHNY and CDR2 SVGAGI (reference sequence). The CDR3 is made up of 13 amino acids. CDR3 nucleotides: TGTGCCAGCAGTTACCTAGGGACAACTGAAGCTTTCTTT. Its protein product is CASSYLGTTEAFF.

The CDR3 loop is CASSVLAGSYNEQFF. Here the CDR3 DNA reads TGTGCCAGCAGCGTATTAGCGGGGAGCTACAATGAGCAGTTCTTC. The V call is TRBV9, the J call TRBJ2-1, with 8 bases matching TRBD2. The CDR3 loop spans 15 amino acids. Per germline, CDR1 SGDLS and CDR2 YYNGEE. V was clipped by 1 base and J by 3 bases; unmatched bases: 3.